One and the same sample provided the 18 T cell receptor beta chains below, sequenced in a study of radiotherapy plus CTLA-4 blockade in lung cancer. The protocol was immunoSEQ multiplex PCR, while the TCRdb copy is restricted to in-frame clones and leaves out a portion. Of tens of thousands of clones detected, more than 70% appear once; the ten largest clones hold about 14%. This material consisted of peripheral blood, taken from a patient treated with radiotherapy plus ipilimumab. These receptors all come from a human donor with non-small cell lung cancer that progressed on radiotherapy plus ipilimumab.

The CDR3 bases are TGTGCCAGCAGCTTAGTCGGGGGCCAGTACCAAGAGACCCAGTACTTC. It is translated as CASSLVGGQYQETQYF. The rearrangement uses TRBV7-7 and TRBJ2-5; D might be TRBD1 or TRBD2, each matching 6 bases. Germline V lookup: CDR1 SSHAT, CDR2 FNYEAQ (reference sequence). V was trimmed by 1 base and J by 0 bases, leaving 12 bases between them. The CDR3 is 16 amino acids.

This chain uses TRBV6-5 with TRBJ2-1, with unresolved D. With 8 bases removed from V and 5 bases from J, the gap between germline ends came to 10 bases. In germline, CDR1 is MNHEY, CDR2 SVGAGI. The length of the CDR3 is 12 residues. The CDR3 here is CASETRHNEQFF. CDR3 DNA sequence: TGTGCCAGCGAGACCAGACACAATGAGCAGTTCTTC.

The sample holds a few counts of this clone. A junction boundary mismatches the germline segment, possibly from a read error. The CDR3 bases are TGCAGCGCGGAGGGAGGGGGTAAGGGCTTT. It translates to CSAEGGGKGF. The chain uses TRBV29-1 and TRBJ1-1, with a tentative D call TRBD1 (6 bases). Germline-derived CDR1 and CDR2 are SQVTM and ANQGSEA. The length of the CDR3 is 10 residues.

The genes are TRBV5-8 and TRBJ1-2, with D tentatively TRBD1 (6 bases). The V gene's germline CDR1 is SGHTS and CDR2 YDEGEE. The CDR3 loop spans 14 amino acids. V shed 5 bases and J shed 7 bases, with 18 bases lying between them. In DNA form, the CDR3 reads TGTGCCAGCAGGCCCGGGACACTGGACCGTGGCTACACCTTC. It codes for CASRPGTLDRGYTF. Filled out from reference TRBV5-8 and TRBJ1-2, the complete variable domain reads EAGVTQSPTHLIKTRGQQATLRCSPISGHTSVYWYQQALGLGLQFLLWYDEGEERNRGNFPPRFSGRQFPNYSSELNVNALELEDSALYLCASRPGTLDRGYTFGSGTRLTVV.

The J gene is TRBJ2-3, the V gene TRBV19; 7 nucleotides align to TRBD2. The CDR3 is made up of 15 amino acids. The germline CDR1 and CDR2 sequences are LNHDA and SQIVND (reference sequence). V was pared by 7 bases and J by 3 bases, with 10 bases of the junction left unmatched. The CDR3 sequence: CASTQGGVGTDTQYF. In DNA form, the CDR3 reads TGTGCCAGTACTCAGGGAGGGGTAGGGACAGATACGCAGTATTTT.

The chain recombines TRBV6-1 with TRBJ2-1; TRBD1 matches at 8 bases. From germline, CDR1 is MNHNS and CDR2 SASEGT. The length of the CDR3 is 16 residues. V lost 1 base, J lost 7 bases, and 9 bases stayed unmatched. The CDR3 loop reads CASSEDGQGMRNEQFF. The CDR3 bases are TGTGCCAGCAGTGAAGATGGACAGGGAATGAGAAATGAGCAGTTCTTC.

This chain uses TRBV10-3 with TRBJ2-1, with D unclear. The CDR3 has 15 residues. CDR1 and CDR2 from the germline V gene are ENHRY and SYGVKD. Trimming shortened V by 7 bases and J by 0 bases, and 13 bases separated the two germline ends. DNA of the CDR3: TGTGCCATCACCCCGTCTGCTAGCTCCTACAATGAGCAGTTCTTC. Translated, it gives CAITPSASSYNEQFF.

The chain joins TRBV27 to TRBJ2-3; TRBD2 matches at 9 bases. Germline trimming cut 2 bases from V and 6 bases from J; bases unmatched to any gene: 12. The germline CDR1 and CDR2 sequences are MNHEY and SMNVEV (reference sequence). CDR3 length: 17 amino acids. The DNA of the CDR3 is TGTGCCAGCAGTTTAAACTCGCTAGCGGGAACGGGGGATACGCAGTATTTT. It encodes CASSLNSLAGTGDTQYF.

This clone appeared a single time. This chain joins TRBV7-2 and TRBJ2-5; D remains ambiguous. CDR3 length: 14 residues. Germline V CDR1 and CDR2: SGHTA, FQGNSA. V lost 5 bases to trimming and J lost 1 base, with 11 bases between them. The CDR3 region is CASSHPPFQETQYF. The DNA of the CDR3 is TGTGCCAGCAGCCACCCGCCATTCCAAGAGACCCAGTACTTC. The full variable domain, rest sourced from reference TRBV7-2 and TRBJ2-5, is GAGVSQSPSNKVTEKGKDVELRCDPISGHTALYWYRQSLGQGLEFLIYFQGNSAPDKSGLPSDRFSAERTGGSVSTLTIQRTQQEDSAVYLCASSHPPFQETQYFGPGTRLLVL.

Only one count was recorded for this clone. The gene calls are TRBV5-6 and TRBJ1-1; weak D call: TRBD1 (6 bases). Germline loops: CDR1 SGHDT, CDR2 YYEEEE. This CDR3 is built from 16 residues. Deletions cut 0 bases from V and 0 bases from J, with 12 bases between. The CDR3 bases are TGTGCCAGCAGCTTGGACAGGGTAGCCCTGAACACTGAAGCTTTCTTT. Protein: CASSLDRVALNTEAFF.

In its sample, this clone ranks as large. This chain uses TRBV6-5 with TRBJ1-1, with D possibly being TRBD1 (6 bases). The CDR3 is 14 residues long. CDR1 is MNHEY, CDR2 SVGAGI, per germline. V was cut by 2 bases and J by 2 bases, with 9 bases left in between. The CDR3 DNA reads as TGTGCCAGCAGTTACGGGGGGCAAAACACTGAAGCTTTCTTT. This encodes CASSYGGQNTEAFF.

This chain links TRBV9 with TRBJ1-5; a possible D gene is TRBD1 (5 bases). CDR1 and CDR2 (germline): SGDLS, YYNGEE. The CDR3 sequence is 15 residues long. The V and J ends lost 4 bases and 3 bases respectively, with 14 bases between them. The DNA for the CDR3 is TGTGCCAGCAGCCCGGCCCCAGGGCTCAATCAGCCCCAGCATTTT. This translates into CASSPAPGLNQPQHF.

J is TRBJ2-1 and V is TRBV7-3; perhaps D is TRBD1 or TRBD2 (6 bases each). Germline-derived CDR1 and CDR2 are SGHTA and FQGTGA. The CDR3 sequence is 16 residues long. Trimming pared 4 bases from V and 3 bases from J, leaving 16 bases between. Here the CDR3 DNA reads TGTGCCAGCAGCTCCCGCCCGGGGGACAACTACAATGAGCAGTTCTTC. It specifies CASSSRPGDNYNEQFF.

The chain has TRBV9 and TRBJ2-3, with D perhaps TRBD2 (5 bases). Germline V gene data show CDR1 as SGDLS and CDR2 as YYNGEE. The length of the CDR3 is 15 residues. Deletions cut 0 bases from V and 4 bases from J, with 12 bases between. This CDR3 reads CASSVVASSPDTQYF. The CDR3 coding sequence is TGTGCCAGCAGCGTAGTTGCTAGCAGCCCAGATACGCAGTATTTT.

The chain is built from TRBV6-5 and TRBJ2-3; D not resolved. The CDR3 has 15 residues. Germline CDR1 MNHEY, CDR2 SVGAGI. V lost 6 bases and J 2 bases, leaving 15 bases between the germline ends. The CDR3 is CASRPLRRITDTQYF. CDR3 coding DNA: TGTGCCAGCAGGCCCCTCAGGAGAATCACAGATACGCAGTATTTT.

The sample holds a few counts of this clone. The chain couples TRBV7-6 to TRBJ1-1; 7 nucleotides line up with TRBD1. The V and J ends lost 5 bases and 0 bases, in that order; junction bases with no gene match: 0. CDR3 length: 13 residues. Germline values: CDR1 SGHVS, CDR2 FNYEAQ. The chain's CDR3 is CASSQGVNTEAFF. The CDR3 nucleotides are TGTGCCAGCAGCCAGGGGGTGAACACTGAAGCTTTCTTT. Variable domain in full (rest from reference TRBV7-6 and TRBJ1-1): GAGVSQSPRYKVTKRGQDVALRCDPISGHVSLYWYRQALGQGPEFLTYFNYEAQQDKSGLPNDRFSAERPEGSISTLTIQRTEQRDSAMYRCASSQGVNTEAFFGQGTRLTVV.

The table lists this clone with a few counts. The chain has TRBV19 and TRBJ2-7; D could derive from TRBD1 or TRBD2 (5 bases each). The V gene's germline CDR1 is LNHDA and CDR2 SQIVND (reference sequence). The CDR3 covers 13 residues. V was clipped by 5 bases and J by 3 bases, with 11 bases between them. The CDR3 DNA reads as TGTGCCAGTAGTCGGGACGGACTCTACGAGCAGTACTTC. Encoded protein: CASSRDGLYEQYF. Using reference TRBV19 and TRBJ2-7 for the parts outside the CDR3, the full variable domain is DGGITQSPKYLFRKEGQNVTLSCEQNLNHDAMYWYRQDPGQGLRLIYYSQIVNDFQKGDIAEGYSVSREKKESFPLTVTSAQKNPTAFYLCASSRDGLYEQYFGPGTRLTVT.

This sequence joins TRBV4-1 and TRBJ2-1, with D perhaps TRBD2 (7 bases). The germline V and J ends were trimmed by 6 bases and 2 bases, with 20 bases remaining between them. CDR3 size: 17 residues. In germline, CDR1 is MGHRA, CDR2 YSYEKL. The chain's CDR3 is CASSPWAEGGPYNEQFF. CDR3 DNA sequence: TGCGCCAGCAGTCCCTGGGCGGAGGGGGGGCCCTACAATGAGCAGTTCTTC.